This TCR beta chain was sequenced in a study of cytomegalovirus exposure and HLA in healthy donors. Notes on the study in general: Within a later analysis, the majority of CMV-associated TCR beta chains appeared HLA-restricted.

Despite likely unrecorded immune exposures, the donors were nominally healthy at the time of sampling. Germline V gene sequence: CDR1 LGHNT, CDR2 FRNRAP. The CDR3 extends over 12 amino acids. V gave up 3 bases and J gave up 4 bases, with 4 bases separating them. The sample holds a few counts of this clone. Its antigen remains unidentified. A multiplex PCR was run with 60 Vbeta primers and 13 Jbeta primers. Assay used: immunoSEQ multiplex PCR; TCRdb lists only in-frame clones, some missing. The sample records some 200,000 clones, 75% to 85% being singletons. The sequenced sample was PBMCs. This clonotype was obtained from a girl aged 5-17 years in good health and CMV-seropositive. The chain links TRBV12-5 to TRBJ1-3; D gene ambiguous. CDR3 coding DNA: TGTGCTAGTGGTTTCGGGGGAAACACCATATATTTT. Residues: CASGFGGNTIYF.